This T cell receptor beta chain was retrieved from a study of blood T cell repertoires in COVID-19. Study-wide context: Italy, Spain and the United States were the sources of the convalescent and acute COVID-19 samples.

The CDR3 has 13 residues. V was pared by 5 bases and J by 7 bases, with 14 bases between. Seattle-derived patients entered the study during active infection and were followed longitudinally. Original processing notes: Counts of nucleated cells, estimated from reference gene primer amplification, were obtained. Produced via immunoSEQ multiplex PCR; TCRdb's table is partial and in-frame only. The DNA was the basis for D and trimming; V, J and clone size are from that table. The repertoire holds some 110,000 clones, roughly 74% seen once, with 6% in the top ten. This clonotype was sampled from an elderly man with COVID-19, enrolled during active disease. V gene TRBV12-3 or TRBV12-4 combines with J gene TRBJ1-2; D uncertain. Sequences were obtained from peripheral blood. DNA for the CDR3: TGTGCCAGCAGTCATCGCGTAGATAGTGGCTACACCTTC. Translating gives CASSHRVDSGYTF.